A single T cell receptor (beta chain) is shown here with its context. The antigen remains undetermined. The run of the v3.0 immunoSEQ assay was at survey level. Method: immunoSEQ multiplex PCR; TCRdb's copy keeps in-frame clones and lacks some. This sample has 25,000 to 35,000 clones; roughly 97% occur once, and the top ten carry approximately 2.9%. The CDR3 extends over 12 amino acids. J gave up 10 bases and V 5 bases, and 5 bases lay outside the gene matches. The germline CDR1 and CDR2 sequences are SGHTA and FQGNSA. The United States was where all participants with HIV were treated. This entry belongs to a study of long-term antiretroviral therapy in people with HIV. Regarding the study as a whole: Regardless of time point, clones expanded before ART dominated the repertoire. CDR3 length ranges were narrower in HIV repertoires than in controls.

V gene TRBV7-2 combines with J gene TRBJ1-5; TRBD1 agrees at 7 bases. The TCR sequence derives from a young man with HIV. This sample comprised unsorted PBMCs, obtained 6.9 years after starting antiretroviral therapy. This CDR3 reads CASSPTGVPQHF. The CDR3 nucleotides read TGTGCCAGCAGCCCAACAGGGGTTCCCCAGCATTTT.